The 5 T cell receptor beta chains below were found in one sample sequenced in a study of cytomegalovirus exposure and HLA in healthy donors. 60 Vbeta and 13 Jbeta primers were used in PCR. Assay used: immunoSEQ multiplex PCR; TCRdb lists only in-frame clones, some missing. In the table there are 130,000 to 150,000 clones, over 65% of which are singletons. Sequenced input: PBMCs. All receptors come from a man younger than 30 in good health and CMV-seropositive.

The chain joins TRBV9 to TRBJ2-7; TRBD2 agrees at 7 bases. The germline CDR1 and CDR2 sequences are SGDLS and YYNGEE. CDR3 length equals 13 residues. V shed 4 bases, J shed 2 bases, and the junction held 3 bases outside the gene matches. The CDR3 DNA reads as TGTGCCAGCAGCCCTAGCGGAGCCTACGAGCAGTACTTC. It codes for CASSPSGAYEQYF.

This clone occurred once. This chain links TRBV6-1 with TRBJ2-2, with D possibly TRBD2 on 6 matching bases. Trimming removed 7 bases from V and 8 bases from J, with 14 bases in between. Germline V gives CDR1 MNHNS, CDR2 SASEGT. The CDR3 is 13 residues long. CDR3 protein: CASITWAGGELFF. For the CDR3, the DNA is TGTGCCAGCATAACATGGGCGGGAGGGGAGCTGTTTTTT.

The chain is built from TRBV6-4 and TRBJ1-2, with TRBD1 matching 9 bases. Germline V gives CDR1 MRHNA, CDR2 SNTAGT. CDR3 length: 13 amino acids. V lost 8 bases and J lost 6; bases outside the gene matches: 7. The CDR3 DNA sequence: TGTGCCAGCTCCCGGACAGGGGACGATGGCTACACCTTC. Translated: CASSRTGDDGYTF.

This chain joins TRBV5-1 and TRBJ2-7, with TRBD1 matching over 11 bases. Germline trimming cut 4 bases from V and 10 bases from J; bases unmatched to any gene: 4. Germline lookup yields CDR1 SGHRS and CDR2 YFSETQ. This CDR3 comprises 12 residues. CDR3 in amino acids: CASSDGQGAQYF. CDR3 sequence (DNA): TGCGCCAGCAGCGACGGACAGGGGGCCCAGTACTTC.

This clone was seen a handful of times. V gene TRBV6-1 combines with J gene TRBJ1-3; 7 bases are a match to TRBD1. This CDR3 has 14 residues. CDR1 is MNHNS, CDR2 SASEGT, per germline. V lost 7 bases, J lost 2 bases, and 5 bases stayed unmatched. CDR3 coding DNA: TGTGCCAGCATAAAGGGGGCGGCTGGAAACACCATATATTTT. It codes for CASIKGAAGNTIYF.